Listed below are T cell receptor beta chains from one sample, sequenced in a study of regulatory T cells in long-lasting Graves disease. TCRdb itself ran the multiplex PCR reads through MiXCR, one entry per CDR3 protein. The table records about half a million distinct CDR3 sequences, roughly 22% of them present only once. Here the sequenced sample was peripheral blood mononuclear cells (PBMCs), taken when the disease was refractory, from a patient treated with antithyroid drugs. The receptors derive from a female donor with Graves disease. Each CDR3 is given with its conserved first and last residue. The D gene is left open where the match is weak. For some rows the clone size is stated as once, few or many, or as a class when expanded; others skip it.

v_call	clone_size	d_call	j_call	cdr3_aa	cdr3_nt
TRBV20-1	once	TRBD1	TRBJ1-1	CSALLDRGLPTEAFF	TGCAGTGCTTTACTGGACAGGGGGCTCCCCACTGAAGCTTTCTTT
TRBV30	few	.	TRBJ1-5	CAWSVGQINQPQHF	TGTGCCTGGAGTGTAGGACAGATTAATCAGCCCCAGCATTTT
TRBV15	few	.	TRBJ2-5	CATSRDPTGETQYF	TGTGCCACCAGCAGAGATCCCACGGGAGAGACCCAGTACTTC
TRBV6-1	.	.	TRBJ2-7	CASRGQGNDGSYEQYF	TGTGCCAGCAGAGGTCAGGGGAATGACGGGTCCTACGAGCAGTACTTC
TRBV28	many	.	TRBJ1-5	CASSEPGSNQPQHF	TGTGCCAGCAGTGAGCCGGGGAGCAATCAGCCCCAGCATTTT
TRBV10-3	few	TRBD2	TRBJ2-7	CAISRGTKPYEQYF	TGTGCCATCAGCAGAGGGACTAAGCCCTACGAGCAGTACTTC
TRBV15	.	.	TRBJ1-5	CATSRGDSQPQHF	TGTGCCACCAGCAGGGGGGATTCTCAGCCCCAGCATTTT
TRBV29-1	many	TRBD1	TRBJ1-1	CSVETGGDGDTEAFF	TGCAGCGTAGAGACAGGGGGCGATGGGGACACTGAAGCTTTCTTT
TRBV7-8	many	TRBD1	TRBJ1-1	CASSRGQEGLEAFF	TGTGCCAGCAGCCGGGGACAGGAGGGTCTTGAAGCTTTCTTT
TRBV11-3	.	TRBD2	TRBJ2-7	CASTPSGRANEQYF	TGTGCCAGCACCCCTAGCGGGAGGGCCAACGAGCAGTACTTC
TRBV10-3	many	.	TRBJ1-1	CATLTELNTEAFF	TGTGCCACTTTAACAGAACTGAACACTGAAGCTTTCTTT
TRBV20-1	.	TRBD1	TRBJ1-1	CSARDDEQGLWTEAFF	TGCAGTGCTAGAGATGATGAACAGGGGTTGTGGACTGAAGCTTTCTTT
TRBV7-9	many	.	TRBJ1-6	CASSSTNSPLHF	TGTGCCAGCAGCTCCACAAATTCACCCCTCCACTTT
TRBV20-1	.	TRBD1	TRBJ2-3	CSAWDRHSTQYF	TGCAGTGCTTGGGACAGGCATTCTACGCAGTATTTT
TRBV6-1	.	TRBD1	TRBJ2-1	CASSGTGFYEQFF	TGTGCCAGCAGTGGGACAGGGTTCTATGAGCAGTTCTTC
TRBV19	many	.	TRBJ2-7	CASSRSRDYEQYF	TGTGCCAGTAGTAGGAGCAGGGACTACGAGCAGTACTTC
TRBV6-2/TRBV6-3	once	TRBD1	TRBJ2-1	CASRNPGQGLHEQFF	TGTGCCAGCAGAAATCCGGGACAGGGTCTGCATGAGCAGTTCTTC
TRBV19	.	.	TRBJ1-5	CASSRTRDNQPQHF	TGTGCCAGTAGTCGGACCAGGGACAATCAGCCCCAGCATTTT
TRBV12-3/TRBV12-4	many	.	TRBJ1-1	CASSYGAGNTEAFF	TGTGCCAGCAGTTACGGGGCTGGGAACACTGAAGCTTTCTTT
TRBV7-3	many	.	TRBJ1-1	CASSLEPGSREAFF	TGTGCCAGCAGCTTAGAACCAGGGTCTCGGGAAGCTTTCTTT
TRBV6-1	many	.	TRBJ1-1	CATRGVNTEAFF	TGTGCCACCCGAGGGGTGAACACTGAAGCTTTCTTT
TRBV29-1	many	.	TRBJ1-2	CTTKDNYGYTF	TGCACCACCAAGGACAACTATGGCTACACCTTC
TRBV4-3	once	.	TRBJ1-6	CASSARDRTGIYNSPLHF	TGCGCCAGCAGCGCGCGCGACCGGACCGGTATCTATAATTCACCCCTCCACTTT
TRBV11-2	few	.	TRBJ2-1	CASSLTSSAVSYNEQFF	TGTGCCAGCAGCTTAACCTCCTCGGCGGTTTCCTACAATGAGCAGTTCTTC
TRBV2	many	.	TRBJ2-6	CASSRQESGANVLTF	TGTGCCAGCAGCCGACAGGAGTCTGGGGCCAACGTCCTGACTTTC
TRBV20-1	.	TRBD2	TRBJ2-7	CSARLAGDREQYF	TGCAGTGCTAGACTAGCGGGAGATCGTGAGCAGTACTTC
TRBV28	many	.	TRBJ1-1	CASSFSGLRTMSTEAFF	TGTGCCAGCAGTTTCTCGGGGCTGCGAACGATGAGCACTGAAGCTTTCTTT
TRBV30	few	TRBD1	TRBJ1-2	CAWSVRLKRDSHGYTF	TGTGCCTGGAGTGTCCGCCTTAAACGGGACAGCCATGGCTACACCTTC
TRBV28	many	TRBD1	TRBJ1-2	CASSGGTVPPYGYTF	TGTGCCAGCAGTGGAGGGACAGTCCCCCCCTATGGCTACACCTTC
TRBV24-1	many	.	TRBJ1-2	CATSDTGTSVGYTF	TGTGCCACCAGTGACACCGGGACGTCGGTAGGCTACACCTTC
TRBV7-2	.	.	TRBJ1-6	CTSSLAPGLDSPLHF	TGTACCAGCAGCTTAGCTCCCGGACTAGATTCACCCCTCCACTTT
TRBV19	many	.	TRBJ1-5	CASSPRDSNQPQHF	TGTGCCAGCAGCCCCAGGGATAGCAATCAGCCCCAGCATTTT
TRBV30	few	.	TRBJ2-2	CAWPGAGELFF	TGTGCCTGGCCAGGGGCCGGGGAGCTGTTTTTT
TRBV20-1	.	.	TRBJ1-1	CSASGGGPRNTEAFF	TGCAGTGCTAGTGGGGGGGGACCTCGAAACACTGAAGCTTTCTTT
TRBV19	.	.	TRBJ1-5	CASSTGQLSNQPQHF	TGTGCCAGCTCAACCGGACAGCTTAGCAATCAGCCCCAGCATTTT
TRBV28	many	TRBD1	TRBJ1-6	CASSPTGWDNSPLHF	TGTGCCAGCAGTCCGACAGGGTGGGATAATTCACCCCTCCACTTT
TRBV19	.	TRBD2	TRBJ2-2	CASSIMRRGGTGELFF	TGTGCCAGTAGTATAATGAGGCGGGGGGGGACCGGGGAGCTGTTTTTT
TRBV12-3/TRBV12-4	few	.	TRBJ1-3	CASSQDGGYLSGNTIYF	TGTGCCAGCAGTCAAGATGGAGGGTACCTCTCCGGAAACACCATATATTTT
TRBV7-2	few	.	TRBJ1-1	CASSFEEFDTEAFF	TGTGCCAGCAGCTTCGAAGAGTTCGACACTGAAGCTTTCTTT
TRBV28	.	.	TRBJ2-3	CARNRDLHTDTQYF	TGTGCCAGAAACCGGGACTTGCACACAGATACGCAGTATTTT
TRBV3-1	.	.	TRBJ1-1	CASSQFAGSTEAFF	TGTGCCAGCAGCCAATTCGCGGGATCCACTGAAGCTTTCTTT
TRBV14	many	.	TRBJ1-1	CASSLAPGRVAGTEAFF	TGTGCCAGCAGCCTTGCACCAGGAAGGGTGGCGGGCACTGAAGCTTTCTTT
TRBV6-4	many	.	TRBJ1-2	CASSPERGNYGYTF	TGTGCCAGCTCCCCCGAGCGGGGAAACTATGGCTACACCTTC
TRBV18	.	.	TRBJ2-6	CASSLTDGGVTF	TGTGCCAGCTCTCTTACCGATGGCGGGGTGACTTTC
TRBV3-1	.	TRBD2	TRBJ2-7	CASSRGLAGVYEQYF	TGTGCCAGCAGCCGCGGACTAGCGGGAGTATACGAGCAGTACTTC
TRBV3-1	few	.	TRBJ1-2	CASSQDHQVSNYGYTF	TGTGCCAGCAGCCAAGATCACCAGGTCTCTAACTATGGCTACACCTTC
TRBV6-5	many	.	TRBJ2-7	CASSYSKGRAYEQYF	TGTGCCAGCAGTTACTCGAAAGGACGGGCCTACGAGCAGTACTTC
TRBV7-2	many	TRBD1	TRBJ1-4	CASSVRGQTNEKLFF	TGTGCCAGCAGTGTCAGGGGGCAGACTAATGAAAAACTGTTTTTT
TRBV6-1	many	TRBD1	TRBJ1-4	CASSGQGGGNEKLFF	TGTGCCAGCAGTGGACAGGGAGGAGGTAATGAAAAACTGTTTTTT
TRBV11-2	many	TRBD2	TRBJ2-7	CASSLSGKSYEQYF	TGTGCCAGCAGTCTGAGCGGGAAATCCTACGAGCAGTACTTC
TRBV25-1	few	TRBD1	TRBJ1-2	CASRKTGRHGYTF	TGTGCCAGCAGGAAGACAGGGCGTCATGGCTACACCTTC